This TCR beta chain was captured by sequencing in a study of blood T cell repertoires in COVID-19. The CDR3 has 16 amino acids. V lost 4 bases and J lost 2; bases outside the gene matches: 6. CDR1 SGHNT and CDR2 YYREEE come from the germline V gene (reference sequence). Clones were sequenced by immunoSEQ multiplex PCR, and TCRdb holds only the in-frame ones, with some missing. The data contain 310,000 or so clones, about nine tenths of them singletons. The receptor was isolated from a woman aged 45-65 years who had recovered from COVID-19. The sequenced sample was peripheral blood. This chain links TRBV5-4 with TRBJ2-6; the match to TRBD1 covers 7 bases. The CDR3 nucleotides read TGTGCCAGCAGCCCGATTGACAGGGCTGGGGCCAACGTCCTGACTTTC. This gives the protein CASSPIDRAGANVLTF.